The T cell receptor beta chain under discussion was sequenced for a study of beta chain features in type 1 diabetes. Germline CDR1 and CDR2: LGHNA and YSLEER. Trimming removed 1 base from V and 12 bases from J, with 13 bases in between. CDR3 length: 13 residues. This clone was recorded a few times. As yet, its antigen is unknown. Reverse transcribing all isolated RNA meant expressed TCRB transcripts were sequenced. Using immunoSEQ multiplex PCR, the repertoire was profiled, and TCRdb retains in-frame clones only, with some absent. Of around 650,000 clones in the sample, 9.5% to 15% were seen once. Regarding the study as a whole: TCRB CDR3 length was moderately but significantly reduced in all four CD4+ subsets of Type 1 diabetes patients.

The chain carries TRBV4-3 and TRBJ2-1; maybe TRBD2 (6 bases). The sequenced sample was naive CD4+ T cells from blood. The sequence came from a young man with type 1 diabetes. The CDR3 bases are TGCGCCAGCAGCCAAGTAGGAGGGCAAGGGCAGTTCTTC. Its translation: CASSQVGGQGQFF.